This T cell receptor beta chain was captured by sequencing in a study of beta chain features in type 1 diabetes. Study findings and constraints: Patients with type 1 diabetes carried fewer insertions and had more deletions at their VDJ junctions. For Type 1 diabetes patients, all four CD4+ subsets carried TCRB CDR3s that were moderately but significantly shorter.

A sort by CD45RO/CCR7/CD25/CD127/CD95/CD27 yielded CD4+ naive, central memory, regulatory and stem cell-like memory cells. Trimming left V 1 base short and J 4 bases short, with 11 bases between. CDR3 length equals 14 residues. Germline V gene lookup returns CDR1 SGHNT and CDR2 YYREEE (reference sequence). Every bit of the isolated RNA underwent reverse transcription, so sequencing read expressed TCRB transcripts. Assay: immunoSEQ multiplex PCR; the TCRdb copy retains only in-frame clones and omits some. The top ten clones hold less than 0.02% of a sample with fewer than 350,000 clones, about 15% of them seen once. This clone was found a few times. Its specificity is not known.

The sequence was collected from a man aged 18 to 30 with type 1 diabetes. The specimen was naive CD4+ T cells from blood. This chain uses TRBV5-4 with TRBJ2-5; D is unresolved. CDR3 loop: CASSLQGSGETQYF. The CDR3 DNA sequence: TGTGCCAGCAGCTTGCAAGGTTCGGGAGAGACCCAGTACTTC.